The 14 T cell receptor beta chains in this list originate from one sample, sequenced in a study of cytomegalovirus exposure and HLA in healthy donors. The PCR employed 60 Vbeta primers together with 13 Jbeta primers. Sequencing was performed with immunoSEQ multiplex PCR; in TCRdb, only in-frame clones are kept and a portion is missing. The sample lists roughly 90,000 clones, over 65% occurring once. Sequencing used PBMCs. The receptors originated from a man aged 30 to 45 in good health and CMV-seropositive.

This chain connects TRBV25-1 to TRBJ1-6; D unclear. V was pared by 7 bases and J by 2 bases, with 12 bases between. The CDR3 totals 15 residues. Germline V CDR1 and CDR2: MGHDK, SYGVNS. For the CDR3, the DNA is TGTGCCAGCATGGCGGGGATTACCTATAATTCACCCCTCCACTTT. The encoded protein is CASMAGITYNSPLHF.

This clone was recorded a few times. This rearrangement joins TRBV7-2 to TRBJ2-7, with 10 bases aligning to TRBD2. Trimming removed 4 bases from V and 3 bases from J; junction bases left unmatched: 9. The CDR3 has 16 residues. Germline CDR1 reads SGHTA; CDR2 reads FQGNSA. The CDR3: CASSSPPGLAIYEQYF. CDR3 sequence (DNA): TGTGCCAGCAGCTCGCCCCCGGGACTAGCGATCTACGAGCAGTACTTC.

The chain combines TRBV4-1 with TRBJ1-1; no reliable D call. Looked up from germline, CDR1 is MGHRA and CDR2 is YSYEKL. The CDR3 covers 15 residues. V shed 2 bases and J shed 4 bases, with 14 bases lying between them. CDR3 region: CASSQSQNVVTEAFF. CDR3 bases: TGCGCCAGCAGCCAATCGCAGAATGTGGTCACTGAAGCTTTCTTT.

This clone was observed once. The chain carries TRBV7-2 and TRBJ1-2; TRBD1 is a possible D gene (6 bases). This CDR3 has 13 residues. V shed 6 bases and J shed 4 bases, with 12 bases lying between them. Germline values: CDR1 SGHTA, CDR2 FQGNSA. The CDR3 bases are TGTGCCAGCAGTACCGACAGGTTCTATGGCTACACCTTC. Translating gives CASSTDRFYGYTF. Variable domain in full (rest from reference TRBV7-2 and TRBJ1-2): GAGVSQSPSNKVTEKGKDVELRCDPISGHTALYWYRQSLGQGLEFLIYFQGNSAPDKSGLPSDRFSAERTGGSVSTLTIQRTQQEDSAVYLCASSTDRFYGYTFGSGTRLTVV.

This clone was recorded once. CDR3 bases: TGTGCCAGCAGCGGGACAGGGGTCGAGACTGAAGCTTTCTTT. This gives the protein CASSGTGVETEAFF. V gene TRBV7-3 combines with J gene TRBJ1-1; 10 bases match TRBD1. The V gene's germline CDR1 is SGHTA and CDR2 FQGTGA. The CDR3 contains 14 residues. V dropped 5 bases and J dropped 5; count of bases not matched to a gene: 5.

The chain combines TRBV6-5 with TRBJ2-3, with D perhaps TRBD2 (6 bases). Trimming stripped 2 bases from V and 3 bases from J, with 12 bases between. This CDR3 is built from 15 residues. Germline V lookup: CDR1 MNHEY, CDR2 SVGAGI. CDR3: CASSYSRRATDTQYF. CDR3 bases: TGTGCCAGCAGTTACAGCAGGAGGGCGACAGATACGCAGTATTTT.

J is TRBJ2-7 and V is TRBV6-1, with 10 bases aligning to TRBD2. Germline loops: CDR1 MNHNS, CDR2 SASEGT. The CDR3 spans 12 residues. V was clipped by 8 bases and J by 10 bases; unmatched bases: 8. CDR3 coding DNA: TGTGCCAGCTCCCAGCGGGAGGGCCGTCAGTACTTC. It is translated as CASSQREGRQYF.

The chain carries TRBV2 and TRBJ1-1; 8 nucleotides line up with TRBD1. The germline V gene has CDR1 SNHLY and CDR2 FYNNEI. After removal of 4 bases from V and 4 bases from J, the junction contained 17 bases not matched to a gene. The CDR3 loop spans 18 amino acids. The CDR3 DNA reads TGTGCCAGCAGTGGTGAGGGTGGGACAGGATTAATGAGCACTGAAGCTTTCTTT. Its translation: CASSGEGGTGLMSTEAFF.

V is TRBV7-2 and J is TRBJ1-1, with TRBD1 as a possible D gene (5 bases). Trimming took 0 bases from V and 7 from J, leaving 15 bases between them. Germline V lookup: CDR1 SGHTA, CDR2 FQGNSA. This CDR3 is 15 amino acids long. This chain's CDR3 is CASSLAISQGNEAFF. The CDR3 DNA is TGTGCCAGCAGCTTAGCAATATCCCAGGGAAATGAAGCTTTCTTT.

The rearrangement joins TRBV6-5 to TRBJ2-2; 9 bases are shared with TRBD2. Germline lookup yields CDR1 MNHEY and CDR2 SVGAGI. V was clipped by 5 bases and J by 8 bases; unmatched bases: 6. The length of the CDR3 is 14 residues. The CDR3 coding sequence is TGTGCCAGCAGTCCTTCTAGCGGGACAGGGGAGCTGTTTTTT. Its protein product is CASSPSSGTGELFF.

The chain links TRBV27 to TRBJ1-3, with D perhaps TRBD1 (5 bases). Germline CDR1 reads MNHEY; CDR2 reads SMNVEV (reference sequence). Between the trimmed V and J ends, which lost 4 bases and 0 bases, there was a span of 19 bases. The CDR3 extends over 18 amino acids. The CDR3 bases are TGTGCCAGCAGTTCCACAGGTTTAGGCCCCAGCTCTGGAAACACCATATATTTT. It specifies CASSSTGLGPSSGNTIYF.

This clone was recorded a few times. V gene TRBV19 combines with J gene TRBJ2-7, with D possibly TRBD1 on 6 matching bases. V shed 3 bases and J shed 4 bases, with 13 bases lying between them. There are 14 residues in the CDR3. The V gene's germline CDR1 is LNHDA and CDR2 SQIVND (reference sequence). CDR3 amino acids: CASSMTGGGYEQYF. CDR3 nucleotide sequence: TGTGCCAGTAGTATGACAGGTGGGGGATACGAGCAGTACTTC.

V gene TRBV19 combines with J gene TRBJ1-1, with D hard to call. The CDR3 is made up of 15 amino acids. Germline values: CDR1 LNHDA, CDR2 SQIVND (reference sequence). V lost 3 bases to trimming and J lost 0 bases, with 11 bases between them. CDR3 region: CASSISLVLNTEAFF. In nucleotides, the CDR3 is TGTGCCAGTAGTATTTCGCTAGTTTTGAACACTGAAGCTTTCTTT.

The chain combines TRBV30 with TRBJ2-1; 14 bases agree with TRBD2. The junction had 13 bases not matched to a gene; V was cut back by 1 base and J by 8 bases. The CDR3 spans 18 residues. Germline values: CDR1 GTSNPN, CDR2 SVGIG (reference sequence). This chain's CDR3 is CAWSGLAGTSGRSDEQFF. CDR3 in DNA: TGTGCCTGGAGTGGCCTTGCCGGGACTAGCGGGAGATCGGATGAGCAGTTCTTC.